Listed below are T cell receptor beta chains from one sample, sequenced in a study of PD-L1 blockade in urothelial cancer. The protocol was immunoSEQ multiplex PCR, while the TCRdb copy is restricted to in-frame clones and leaves out a portion. Seen here are around 68,000 clones, roughly four fifths observed once, and the top ten hold roughly 1.5%. Here the sequenced sample was PBMCs, taken around atezolizumab (anti-PD-L1) treatment. Receptors were obtained from a man between 65 and 80 years old with urothelial cancer. Each CDR3 is given with its conserved first and last residue. D genes are given only for firm matches. The size of a clone is reported for some rows only, either as once, few or many, or as a class for expanded clones.

v_call,d_call,clone_size,j_call,cdr3_nt,cdr3_aa
TRBV19,TRBD2,-,TRBJ2-1,TGTGCCAGTAGTATTAGCGGGAGCGTTTATGAAGTGCAGTTCTTC,CASSISGSVYEVQFF
TRBV2,-,-,TRBJ2-3,TGTGCCAGCAGTGATTCTACGAGGGAGCCCTGGAGAGATACGCAGTATTTT,CASSDSTREPWRDTQYF
TRBV29-1,-,-,TRBJ2-1,TGCAGCGTGGGGGGGCGGAGGGGAGGAAGGAATGAGCAGTTCTTC,CSVGGRRGGRNEQFF
TRBV4-1,-,-,TRBJ2-5,TGCGCCAGCAGCCAAGAAAGGTCGGGAAAGACCCAGTACTTC,CASSQERSGKTQYF
TRBV5-1,-,-,TRBJ2-3,TGCGCCTACAGACAGGACCGTTACGAAAATACGCAGTATTTT,CAYRQDRYENTQYF
TRBV30,-,few,TRBJ1-2,TGTGCCTGGGGATTTGGAGATGGCTACACCTTC,CAWGFGDGYTF
TRBV11-3,TRBD1,-,TRBJ1-3,TGTGCCAGCAGCTTCAATCGCGGGACAGGCAACTCTGGAAACACCATATATTTT,CASSFNRGTGNSGNTIYF
TRBV11-3,-,-,TRBJ2-1,TGTGCCAGCAGCCTCCTCGACTCTGACAATGAGCAGTTCTTC,CASSLLDSDNEQFF
TRBV9,-,-,TRBJ1-3,TGTGCCAGCAGCTACTCCGGGACACCAGGCTCTGGAAACACCATATATTTT,CASSYSGTPGSGNTIYF
TRBV29-1,TRBD1,-,TRBJ1-1,TGCAGCGTTAGGGGGGACAGGGAGATGAACACTGAAGCTTTCTTT,CSVRGDREMNTEAFF